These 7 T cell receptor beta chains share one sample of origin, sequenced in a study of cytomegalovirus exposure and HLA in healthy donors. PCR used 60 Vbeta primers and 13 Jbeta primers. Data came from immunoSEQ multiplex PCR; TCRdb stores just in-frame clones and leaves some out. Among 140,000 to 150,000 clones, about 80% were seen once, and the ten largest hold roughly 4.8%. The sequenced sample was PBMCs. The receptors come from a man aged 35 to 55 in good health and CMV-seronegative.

The CDR3 is CASSQRDSSSTEAFF. CDR3 in DNA: TGCGCCAGCAGCCAAAGGGACAGCTCGAGCACTGAAGCTTTCTTT. This rearrangement joins TRBV4-1 to TRBJ1-1; 7 bases fit TRBD1. V shed 2 bases and J 4 bases; nucleotides not matched to a gene: 7. There are 15 residues in the CDR3. Looked up from germline, CDR1 is MGHRA and CDR2 is YSYEKL.

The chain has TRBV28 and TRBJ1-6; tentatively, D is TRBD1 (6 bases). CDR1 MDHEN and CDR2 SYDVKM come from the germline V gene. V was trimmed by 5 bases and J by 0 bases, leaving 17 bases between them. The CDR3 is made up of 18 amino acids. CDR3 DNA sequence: TGTGCCAGCAGTACAGGGCCCTCGTCCCTCTCCTATAATTCACCCCTCCACTTT. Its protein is CASSTGPSSLSYNSPLHF.

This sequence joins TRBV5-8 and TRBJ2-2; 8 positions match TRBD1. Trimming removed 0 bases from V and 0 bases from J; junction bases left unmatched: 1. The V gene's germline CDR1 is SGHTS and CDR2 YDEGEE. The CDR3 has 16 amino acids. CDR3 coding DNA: TGTGCCAGCAGCTTGGGGGACAGGACGAACACCGGGGAGCTGTTTTTT. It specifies CASSLGDRTNTGELFF.

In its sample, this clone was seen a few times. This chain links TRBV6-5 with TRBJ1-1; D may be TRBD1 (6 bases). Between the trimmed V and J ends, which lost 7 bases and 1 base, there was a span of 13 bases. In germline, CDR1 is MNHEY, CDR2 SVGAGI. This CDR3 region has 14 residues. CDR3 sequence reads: CASTWTAQNTEAFF. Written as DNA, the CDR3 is TGTGCCAGCACCTGGACAGCCCAGAACACTGAAGCTTTCTTT.

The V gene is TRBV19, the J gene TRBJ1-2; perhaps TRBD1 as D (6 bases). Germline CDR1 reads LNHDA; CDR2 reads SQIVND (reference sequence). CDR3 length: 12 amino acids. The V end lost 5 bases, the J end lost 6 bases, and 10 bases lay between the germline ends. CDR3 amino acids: CASSGQIHGYTF. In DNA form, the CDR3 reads TGTGCCAGTAGTGGACAGATCCATGGCTACACCTTC. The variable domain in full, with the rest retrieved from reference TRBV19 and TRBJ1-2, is DGGITQSPKYLFRKEGQNVTLSCEQNLNHDAMYWYRQDPGQGLRLIYYSQIVNDFQKGDIAEGYSVSREKKESFPLTVTSAQKNPTAFYLCASSGQIHGYTFGSGTRLTVV.

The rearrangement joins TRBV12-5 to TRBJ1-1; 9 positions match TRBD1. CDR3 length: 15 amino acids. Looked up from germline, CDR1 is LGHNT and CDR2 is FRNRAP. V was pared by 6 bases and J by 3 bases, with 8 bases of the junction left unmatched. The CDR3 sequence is CASGPPGTGYTEAFF. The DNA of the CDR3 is TGTGCTAGTGGCCCCCCCGGGACAGGGTACACTGAAGCTTTCTTT.

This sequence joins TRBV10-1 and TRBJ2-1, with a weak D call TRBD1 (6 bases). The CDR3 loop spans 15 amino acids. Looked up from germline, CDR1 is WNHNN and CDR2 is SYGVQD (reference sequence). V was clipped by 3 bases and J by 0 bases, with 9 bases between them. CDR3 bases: TGCGCCAGCAGTGACAACAGGGCCTCCTACAATGAGCAGTTCTTC. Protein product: CASSDNRASYNEQFF.